This T cell receptor (beta chain) was sequenced for a study of Ad26.COV2.S vaccination and SARS-CoV-2 variants. For the study at large: Recipients of Ad26.COV2.S got it intramuscularly, once or twice 56 days apart.

The treatment here: roughly 18 received Ad26.COV2.S at low or high dose, single or two shots; 5 received placebo; per-sample allocation not given. Samples were taken on day 63 after the first vaccine or placebo injection. CDR3 length: 13 residues. Trimming left V 1 base short and J 6 bases short, with 9 bases between. CDR1 and CDR2 from the germline V gene are MGHRA and YSYEKL. Sequenced by immunoSEQ multiplex PCR; TCRdb stores in-frame clones only, minus some. The data contain some 420,000 clones, roughly 90% of them singletons. Sample: peripheral blood, taken in a trial of Ad26.COV2.S vaccine versus placebo. The rearrangement joins TRBV4-1 to TRBJ1-2; D is uncertain. This TCR was sampled from a person aged 18-65 years who received the Ad26.COV2.S COVID-19 vaccine or a placebo. DNA for the CDR3: TGCGCCAGCAGCCAAGTGGTTGGGGATGGCTACACCTTC. It encodes CASSQVVGDGYTF.